The 21 T cell receptor beta chains reported below all come from one sample, sequenced in a study of beta chain features in type 1 diabetes. Findings and limits, study-wide: Across all four CD4+ subsets, people with type 1 diabetes showed modestly shorter TCRB CDR3s.

What was sequenced were expressed TCRB transcripts, since all of the isolated RNA had been reverse transcribed. The repertoire was sequenced with immunoSEQ multiplex PCR; TCRdb's copy has only in-frame clones and lacks some. In the table there are hundreds of thousands of clones, 9.3% of which are singletons. Antigens for these TCRs are unknown. The source material was central memory CD4+ T cells from blood. Receptors were obtained from a man younger than 40 with type 1 diabetes.

This clone was picked up a small number of times. The V gene is TRBV18, the J gene TRBJ2-5; 10 bases fit TRBD2. The trim removed 0 bases at V and 7 bases at J, leaving 14 bases unmatched. Germline V lookup: CDR1 KGHSH, CDR2 LQKENI. This CDR3 contains 18 residues. CDR3 DNA: TGTGCCAGCTCACCACCCCAAGAAGCGGGGGGGCTTCTGGTGACCCAGTACTTC. It encodes CASSPPQEAGGLLVTQYF.

This clone turned up a few times. The CDR3 nucleotides are TGTGCCAGTAGTGCGAAGACGGGACCTAGGGGAACAGATACGCAGTATTTT. Residues: CASSAKTGPRGTDTQYF. The chain joins TRBV19 to TRBJ2-3; D might be TRBD1 or TRBD2, each matching 5 bases. This CDR3 has 17 residues. The germline CDR1 and CDR2 sequences are LNHDA and SQIVND (reference sequence). V was pared by 5 bases and J by 3 bases, with 21 bases between.

This clone was counted between two and nine times. The chain has TRBV5-4 and TRBJ2-3; 9 bases line up with TRBD2. Germline CDR1 SGHNT, CDR2 YYREEE (reference sequence). V gave up 0 bases and J gave up 11 bases; unmatched junction bases: 13. The CDR3 contains 16 residues. The CDR3: CASSLATSGSLRRQYF. The CDR3 DNA follows: TGTGCCAGCAGCTTGGCAACTAGCGGGTCCCTTAGGAGGCAGTATTTT.

This chain connects TRBV5-4 to TRBJ2-1; D remains ambiguous. Trimming cost V 0 bases and J 0 bases, with 1 base left between them. Germline-derived CDR1 and CDR2 are SGHNT and YYREEE (reference sequence). This CDR3 region has 13 residues. The CDR3 reads CASSLGSYNEQFF. DNA for the CDR3: TGTGCCAGCAGCTTGGGCTCCTACAATGAGCAGTTCTTC.

This clone was counted only a few times. The chain carries TRBV6-5 and TRBJ1-5; 9 nucleotides align to TRBD1. Germline V gene lookup returns CDR1 MNHEY and CDR2 SVGAGI. V was pared by 7 bases and J by 9 bases, with 10 bases of the junction left unmatched. The CDR3 contains 14 residues. The CDR3 here is CASTPGQGLGPQHF. The DNA of the CDR3 is TGTGCCAGCACCCCGGGACAGGGCCTAGGGCCCCAGCATTTT.

A few counts support this clone. The chain combines TRBV5-1 with TRBJ2-5, with 8 nucleotides matching TRBD2. Germline CDR1 SGHRS, CDR2 YFSETQ. V trimming: 7 bases; J trimming: 2 bases; junction bases outside the gene matches: 7. The CDR3 consists of 14 residues. CDR3 coding DNA: TGCGCCAGCCAGCGGGGGTCCGTTCAAGAGACCCAGTACTTC. This codes for CASQRGSVQETQYF.

The table lists this clone with many counts. This sequence joins TRBV2 and TRBJ1-1; D unclear. The CDR3 loop spans 13 amino acids. Germline assignment: CDR1 SNHLY and CDR2 FYNNEI. V was clipped by 6 bases and J by 1 base, with 9 bases between them. CDR3 region: CASSAGTNTEAFF. As DNA, the CDR3 is TGTGCCAGCAGCGCAGGAACGAACACTGAAGCTTTCTTT.

The chain recombines TRBV18 with TRBJ2-5; D call uncertain. This CDR3 contains 15 residues. Trimming took 2 bases from V and 1 from J, leaving 11 bases between them. Germline V lookup: CDR1 KGHSH, CDR2 LQKENI. The DNA of the CDR3 is TGTGCCAGCTCACCATCTTCGACGGGCCAAGAGACCCAGTACTTC. Translated, it gives CASSPSSTGQETQYF.

In this sample, this clone turned up a few times. V usage is TRBV27 and J usage is TRBJ1-1, with 7 bases lining up with TRBD1. V dropped 4 bases and J dropped 2; count of bases not matched to a gene: 7. Germline assignment: CDR1 MNHEY and CDR2 SMNVEV (reference sequence). This CDR3 has 15 residues. CDR3 amino acids: CASSSITGDNTEAFF. The CDR3 DNA sequence: TGTGCCAGCAGTTCCATAACAGGGGATAACACTGAAGCTTTCTTT.

The chain employs TRBV4-3 and TRBJ2-2; D tentatively reads TRBD1 or TRBD2 (5 bases each). Trimming cost V 1 base and J 4 bases, with 10 bases left between them. The CDR3 is 15 residues long. CDR1 and CDR2 from the germline V gene are LGHNA and YSLEER. The CDR3, as DNA: TGCGCCAGCAGCCAAGGTCAGGGACCCACCGGGGAGCTGTTTTTT. As protein: CASSQGQGPTGELFF.

The chain combines TRBV28 with TRBJ1-4; D is uncertain. The ends were cut back, 8 bases at V and 4 bases at J, with 11 bases in the middle. CDR1 MDHEN and CDR2 SYDVKM come from the germline V gene. The CDR3 extends over 13 amino acids. The DNA for the CDR3 is TGTGCCAGCCTAGGACGGAATAATGAAAAACTGTTTTTT. It is translated as CASLGRNNEKLFF.

The table lists this clone with many counts. This chain connects TRBV4-1 to TRBJ1-5; 8 bases agree with TRBD1. J was trimmed by 5 bases and V by 3 bases; bases with no gene match: 12. CDR3 length equals 17 residues. Germline V lookup: CDR1 MGHRA, CDR2 YSYEKL. The CDR3 sequence is CASSQSSGRGHDQPQHF. The CDR3 nucleotides read TGCGCCAGCAGCCAGAGCAGTGGCAGGGGGCACGATCAGCCCCAGCATTTT.

In this sample, this clone turned up a few times. This CDR3 reads CASSQTPGDNEQFF. The CDR3 DNA sequence: TGTGCCAGCTCACAGACTCCCGGGGACAATGAGCAGTTCTTC. This rearrangement joins TRBV18 to TRBJ2-1, with D possibly matching TRBD2 (5 bases). CDR1 and CDR2 from the germline V gene are KGHSH and LQKENI. The CDR3 has 14 amino acids. V was shortened by 4 bases and J by 5 bases, with 12 bases between the two germline ends.

The chain combines TRBV11-2 with TRBJ2-5, with 8 positions matching TRBD2. Germline V lookup: CDR1 SGHAT, CDR2 FQNNGV. V lost 3 bases to trimming and J lost 4 bases; unmatched junction nucleotides: 7. The CDR3 spans 15 residues. This CDR3 reads CASSFNGGAGETQYF. The CDR3 DNA reads TGTGCCAGCAGCTTCAACGGGGGGGCCGGAGAGACCCAGTACTTC.

The chain joins TRBV28 to TRBJ1-5; 8 bases fit TRBD1. Germline-derived CDR1 and CDR2 are MDHEN and SYDVKM. V dropped 4 bases and J dropped 6; count of bases not matched to a gene: 11. The length of the CDR3 is 16 residues. The CDR3 is CASSSAGGAGSQPQHF. CDR3 coding DNA: TGTGCCAGCAGTTCGGCAGGGGGCGCAGGAAGTCAGCCCCAGCATTTT.

J is TRBJ2-7 and V is TRBV11-2; 9 bases agree with TRBD1. V was clipped by 2 bases and J by 3 bases; unmatched bases: 5. CDR3 size: 15 residues. Germline CDR1 and CDR2: SGHAT and FQNNGV. Written as DNA, the CDR3 is TGTGCCAGCAGCTTACAGGGACAGGGCTACTACGAGCAGTACTTC. It codes for CASSLQGQGYYEQYF.

The chain carries TRBV10-1 and TRBJ2-1, with TRBD2 identical over 9 bases. The CDR3 spans 16 residues. After removal of 0 bases from V and 10 bases from J, the junction contained 10 bases not matched to a gene. CDR1 WNHNN and CDR2 SYGVQD come from the germline V gene (reference sequence). CDR3 in amino acids: CASSESAGGPMKEQFF. The CDR3 DNA follows: TGCGCCAGCAGTGAGTCGGCGGGGGGGCCGATGAAGGAGCAGTTCTTC.

The rearrangement uses TRBV5-5 and TRBJ2-3, with D unclear. The V end was cut by 5 bases, the J end by 0 bases, with 13 bases between. CDR3 length: 15 residues. Germline CDR1 reads SGHKS; CDR2 reads YYEKEE (reference sequence). CDR3 nucleotides: TGTGCCAGCAGGTCCCTAGGTACTAGCACAGATACGCAGTATTTT. Translated, it gives CASRSLGTSTDTQYF.

In this sample, this clone turned up a few times. This chain connects TRBV14 to TRBJ2-5; D gene ambiguous. Trimming pared 4 bases from V and 11 bases from J, leaving 14 bases between. The germline gives CDR1 SGHDN, CDR2 FVKESK. The length of the CDR3 is 12 residues. In nucleotides, the CDR3 is TGTGCCAGCAGCCCAAGACCGTCAGAGCAGTACTTC. It specifies CASSPRPSEQYF. Variable domain in full (rest from reference TRBV14 and TRBJ2-5): EAGVTQFPSHSVIEKGQTVTLRCDPISGHDNLYWYRRVMGKEIKFLLHFVKESKQDESGMPNNRFLAERTGGTYSTLKVQPAELEDSGVYFCASSPRPSEQYFGPGTRLLVL.

Turning to this clone: Other DNA variants within this sample encode the same CDR3. J is TRBJ2-5 and V is TRBV28; D gene uncertain. This CDR3 comprises 11 residues. The V end was cut by 2 bases, the J end by 2 bases, with 0 bases between. Germline V lookup: CDR1 MDHEN, CDR2 SYDVKM. In DNA, the CDR3 is TGTGCCAGCAGTTTACAAGAGACCCAGTACTTC. Amino acid sequence: CASSLQETQYF.

This clone occurred a few times. The chain uses TRBV5-1 and TRBJ1-2, with D possibly matching TRBD1 (5 bases). Germline-derived CDR1 and CDR2 are SGHRS and YFSETQ. The V end lost 1 base, the J end lost 0 bases, and 7 bases lay between the germline ends. This CDR3 region has 14 residues. The CDR3 loop is CASSLTTANYGYTF. CDR3 coding DNA: TGCGCCAGCAGCTTGACGACAGCTAACTATGGCTACACCTTC.